The 7 T cell receptor beta chains reported below all come from one sample, sequenced in a study of blood T cell repertoires in COVID-19. This table comes from immunoSEQ multiplex PCR, and its TCRdb copy is limited to in-frame clones, with some not included. The sample contains 250,000 to 300,000 clones, around nine tenths of which appear only once. Specimen: peripheral blood. The receptor source for this set is a middle-aged man with acute or convalescent COVID-19.

Only a few counts were recorded for this clone. V gene TRBV3-1 (or the pseudogene TRBV3-2) combines with J gene TRBJ2-7; D gene uncertain. Germline V gives CDR1 LGHDT, CDR2 YNNKEL (reference sequence). V lost 5 bases to trimming and J lost 0 bases, with 5 bases between them. There are 12 residues in the CDR3. CDR3 nucleotides: TGTGCCAGCAGCTCCTCCTCCTACGAGCAGTACTTC. Amino acid sequence: CASSSSSYEQYF.

The chain links TRBV7-2 to TRBJ2-7; 8 bases map to TRBD1. V dropped 7 bases and J dropped 2; count of bases not matched to a gene: 13. Germline-derived CDR1 and CDR2 are SGHTA and FQGNSA. CDR3 length equals 16 residues. CDR3 sequence: CASIQDAGGRPYEQYF. CDR3 sequence (DNA): TGTGCCAGCATCCAGGACGCAGGGGGCCGTCCCTACGAGCAGTACTTC. The entire variable domain, with the rest obtained from reference TRBV7-2 and TRBJ2-7, is as follows: GAGVSQSPSNKVTEKGKDVELRCDPISGHTALYWYRQSLGQGLEFLIYFQGNSAPDKSGLPSDRFSAERTGGSVSTLTIQRTQQEDSAVYLCASIQDAGGRPYEQYFGPGTRLTVT.

The CDR3 protein is CASSQASGGIYNEQFF. CDR3 DNA sequence: TGCGCCAGCAGCCAAGCTTCAGGGGGGATCTACAATGAGCAGTTCTTC. The rearrangement joins TRBV4-1 to TRBJ2-1; a weak D match, TRBD1 (7 bases). V gave up 1 base and J gave up 3 bases, with 13 bases separating them. The CDR3 covers 16 residues. Per the germline V gene, CDR1 is MGHRA and CDR2 is YSYEKL.

The rearrangement links TRBV6-1 to TRBJ1-5, with unresolved D. This CDR3 comprises 16 residues. Trimming removed 2 bases at V and 5 bases at J, with 16 bases between. Germline values: CDR1 MNHNS, CDR2 SASEGT. CDR3 DNA: TGTGCCAGCAGTGAATACAGTCTCTCTGATTATCAGCCCCAGCATTTT. Protein sequence: CASSEYSLSDYQPQHF.

Regarding this clone: Other nucleotide sequences in the sample specify the same CDR3. The genes are TRBV19 and TRBJ1-5; D unclear. The CDR3 is 16 amino acids. Germline values: CDR1 LNHDA, CDR2 SQIVND (reference sequence). V was clipped by 5 bases and J by 9 bases, with 23 bases between them. CDR3 protein: CASSPFLNGVVRPQHF. CDR3 sequence (DNA): TGTGCCAGTAGTCCCTTTTTGAATGGAGTCGTGAGGCCCCAGCATTTT. Full variable domain (remainder filled in from reference TRBV19 and TRBJ1-5): DGGITQSPKYLFRKEGQNVTLSCEQNLNHDAMYWYRQDPGQGLRLIYYSQIVNDFQKGDIAEGYSVSREKKESFPLTVTSAQKNPTAFYLCASSPFLNGVVRPQHFGDGTRLSIL.

With regard to this clone: Different DNA sequences within this sample yield the same CDR3. This chain joins TRBV12-5 and TRBJ1-5, with a tentative D call TRBD1 (6 bases). The CDR3 contains 14 residues. Germline V gene lookup returns CDR1 LGHNT and CDR2 FRNRAP. V dropped 5 bases and J dropped 5 bases, with 13 bases sitting between them. The CDR3 here is CASGPGTPDQPQHF. CDR3 bases: TGTGCTAGTGGTCCAGGGACACCAGATCAGCCCCAGCATTTT.

The rearrangement uses TRBV5-8 and TRBJ2-7; 12 nucleotides align to TRBD1. CDR1 SGHTS and CDR2 YDEGEE come from the germline V gene. J gave up 6 bases and V 6 bases, and 10 bases lay outside the gene matches. The CDR3 is 15 amino acids. The CDR3 is CASIRRGQGAREQYF. The DNA of the CDR3 is TGTGCCAGCATTCGGAGGGGACAGGGGGCGCGCGAGCAGTACTTC.